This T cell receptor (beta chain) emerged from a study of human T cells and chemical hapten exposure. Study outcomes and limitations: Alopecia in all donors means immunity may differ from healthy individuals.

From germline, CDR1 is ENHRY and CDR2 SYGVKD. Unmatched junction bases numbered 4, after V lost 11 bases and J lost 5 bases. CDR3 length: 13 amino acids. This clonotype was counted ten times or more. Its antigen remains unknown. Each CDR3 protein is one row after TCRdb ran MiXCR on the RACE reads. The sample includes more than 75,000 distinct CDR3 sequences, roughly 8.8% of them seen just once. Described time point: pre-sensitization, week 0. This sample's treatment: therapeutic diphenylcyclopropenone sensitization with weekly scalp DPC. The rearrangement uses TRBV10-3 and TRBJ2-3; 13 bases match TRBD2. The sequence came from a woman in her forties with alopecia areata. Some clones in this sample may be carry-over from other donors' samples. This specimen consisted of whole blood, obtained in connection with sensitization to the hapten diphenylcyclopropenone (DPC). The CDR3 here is CAVGLAGEDTQYF. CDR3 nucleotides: TGTGCCGTTGGACTAGCGGGGGAAGATACGCAGTATTTT.